This is a list of T cell receptor beta chains from one sample in a study of STAT5B mutations in CD4+ large granular lymphocyte leukemia. Method: immunoSEQ multiplex PCR; TCRdb's copy keeps in-frame clones and lacks some. This sample has 25,000 to 35,000 clones; roughly 70% occur once, and the top ten carry roughly 0.47%. The sequencing input was CD4+ T cells from blood buffy coats. The receptors derive from a human donor in good health. The CDR3 runs from the conserved cysteine through the conserved F or W. A D gene is named only where the DNA matches it firmly. Some rows mark clone size as missing; the rest say once, few, many or name a class of expanded clone.

j_call d_call clone_size v_call cdr3_aa cdr3_nt
TRBJ1-5 NA NA TRBV6-1 CASSDRGGRDQPQHF TGTGCCAGCAGTGACCGGGGGGGGAGGGATCAGCCCCAGCATTTT
TRBJ1-1 TRBD1 NA TRBV6-1 CASSEMTGADTEAFF TGTGCCAGCAGTGAGATGACAGGGGCGGACACTGAAGCTTTCTTT
TRBJ2-7 NA NA TRBV11-2 CASSQVYEQYF TGTGCCAGCAGCCAAGTCTACGAGCAGTACTTC
TRBJ1-6 NA few TRBV19 CASSKGDYGFAPLHF TGTGCCAGTAGTAAGGGGGATTACGGATTTGCACCCCTCCACTTT
TRBJ1-5 TRBD1 NA TRBV18 CASSPGTAGLLNQPQHF TGTGCCAGCTCACCAGGGACAGCCGGACTTCTCAATCAGCCCCAGCATTTT
TRBJ2-3 TRBD2 NA TRBV10-3 CAISSSGGGDTDTQYF TGTGCCATCAGTTCTAGCGGGGGAGGAGACACAGATACGCAGTATTTT
TRBJ2-3 NA NA TRBV19 CASNARITDTQYF TGTGCCAGTAATGCCAGAATCACAGATACGCAGTATTTT
TRBJ2-3 NA NA TRBV10-2 CASSEVDTQYF TGCGCCAGCAGTGAGGTCGATACGCAGTATTTT
TRBJ2-1 TRBD2 NA TRBV5-1 CASSLEAQRGYNEQFF TGCGCCAGCAGCTTGGAAGCCCAGCGGGGGTACAATGAGCAGTTCTTC
TRBJ1-5 TRBD1 few TRBV28 CASSHRGRGSNQPQHF TGTGCCAGCAGTCACAGGGGGCGCGGGAGCAATCAGCCCCAGCATTTT
TRBJ1-4 NA NA TRBV28 CASSRQRLTNEKLFF TGTGCCAGCAGTCGTCAGAGACTAACTAATGAAAAACTGTTTTTT
TRBJ2-3 NA NA TRBV10-3 CAISELNPPAGVSTDTQYF TGTGCCATCAGTGAATTGAACCCCCCAGCGGGCGTTAGCACAGATACGCAGTATTTT
TRBJ1-4 TRBD1 NA TRBV7-2 CASSAGQGAGQGEKLFF TGTGCCAGCAGCGCGGGACAGGGGGCCGGTCAGGGGGAAAAACTGTTTTTT
TRBJ1-2 NA NA TRBV5-6 CASSLASIGAGFTYGYTF TGTGCCAGCAGCTTGGCTTCGATTGGGGCAGGGTTCACCTATGGCTACACCTTC
TRBJ2-7 TRBD1 NA TRBV6-6 CASSPTGQGLYEQYF TGTGCCAGCAGCCCTACCGGACAGGGGCTCTACGAGCAGTACTTC
TRBJ1-1 NA few TRBV19 CASSTAWEIVAEAFF TGTGCCAGTAGTACCGCCTGGGAAATAGTCGCTGAAGCTTTCTTT
TRBJ1-5 NA NA TRBV19 CASNRQNSNQPQHF TGTGCCAGTAACCGACAGAATAGCAATCAGCCCCAGCATTTT
TRBJ1-1 NA NA TRBV5-1 CASSLGVTEKLNTEAFF TGCGCCAGCAGCTTGGGGGTGACAGAGAAATTGAACACTGAAGCTTTCTTT
TRBJ2-3 NA few TRBV28 CASSRRQFTDTQYF TGTGCCAGCAGTAGAAGACAGTTCACAGATACGCAGTATTTT
TRBJ2-2 TRBD1 NA TRBV14 CASSRDRVNTGELFF TGTGCCAGCAGTCGGGACAGAGTGAACACCGGGGAGCTGTTTTTT
TRBJ2-7 NA NA TRBV9 CASSVAAMGYEQYF TGTGCCAGCAGCGTAGCTGCCATGGGGTACGAGCAGTACTTC
TRBJ2-2 TRBD2 NA TRBV11-1 CASSPWLAGVAGELFF TGTGCCAGCAGCCCGTGGCTAGCGGGGGTCGCGGGGGAGCTGTTTTTT
TRBJ2-3 TRBD1 NA TRBV10-3 CAIIQDRGLDTQYF TGTGCCATCATTCAGGACAGGGGGCTCGATACGCAGTATTTT
TRBJ2-7 NA NA TRBV7-2 CASSLSGAHYEQYF TGTGCCAGCAGCTTGAGTGGGGCTCACTACGAGCAGTACTTC
TRBJ1-2 NA NA TRBV28 CASSLVQGSTLGGYTF TGTGCCAGCAGTTTGGTTCAGGGATCAACCCTAGGGGGCTACACCTTC
TRBJ1-1 NA few TRBV7-6 CASGLGRRADEAFF TGTGCCAGCGGCTTAGGACGGCGTGCTGATGAAGCTTTCTTT
TRBJ1-1 NA NA TRBV5-1 CASHPAGVNTEAFF TGCGCCAGCCATCCCGCGGGGGTCAACACTGAAGCTTTCTTT